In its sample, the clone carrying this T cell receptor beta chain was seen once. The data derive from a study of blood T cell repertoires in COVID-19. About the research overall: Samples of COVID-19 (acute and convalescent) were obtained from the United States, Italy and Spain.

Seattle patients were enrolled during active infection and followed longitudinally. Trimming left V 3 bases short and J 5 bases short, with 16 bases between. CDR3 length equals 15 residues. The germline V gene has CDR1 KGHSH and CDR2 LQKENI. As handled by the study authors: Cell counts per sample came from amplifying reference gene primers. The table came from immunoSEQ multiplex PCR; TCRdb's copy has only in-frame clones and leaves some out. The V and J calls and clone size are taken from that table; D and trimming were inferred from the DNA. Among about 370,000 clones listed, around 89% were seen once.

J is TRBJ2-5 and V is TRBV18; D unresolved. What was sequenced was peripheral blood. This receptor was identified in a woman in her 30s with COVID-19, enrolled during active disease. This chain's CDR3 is CASSPRDSSWETQYF. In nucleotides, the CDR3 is TGTGCCAGCTCACCTAGAGACTCTTCATGGGAGACCCAGTACTTC.